This TCR beta chain was profiled in a study of cytomegalovirus exposure and HLA in healthy donors. Study observations and caveats: Because they were indistinguishable, some V segments, including TRBV6-2 and TRBV6-3, were excluded. Rare TCR sequences predominated, though certain public TCRs were found in many donors. Common viral pathogens were later found to be apparently linked to several of the most significant clusters.

Donors counted as nominally healthy when sampled, yet unrecorded immune exposures were likely. Concerning this clone itself: Its specificity is unknown.

It was with 60 Vbeta and 13 Jbeta primers that the PCR ran. The assay was immunoSEQ multiplex PCR, and TCRdb's table has in-frame clones only and misses some. The sample lists 150,000 to 200,000 clones, over 70% occurring once. The CDR3 loop spans 13 amino acids. The germline V and J ends were trimmed by 1 base and 7 bases, with 11 bases remaining between them. Germline CDR1 reads MGHRA; CDR2 reads YSYEKL. Sequenced sample: PBMCs. This clonotype originated in a boy between 2 and 10 years old in good health and CMV-seronegative. The chain employs TRBV4-1 and TRBJ2-7; D gene unclear. In DNA form, the CDR3 reads TGCGCCAGCAGCCAAGTTTCCTTCGAGGAGCAGTACTTC. Translating gives CASSQVSFEEQYF.